This TCR beta chain was documented in a study of blood T cells in healthy people across ages. Study-wide background: Capturing about one barcoded beta molecule per two T cells was achieved by template switching. Study results and caveats: Not knowing donor CMV status may have confounded expanded clonotype changes. Calculation of diversity from one million T cells yielded estimates considered to be underestimates.

This CDR3 spans 16 amino acids. This clonotype was seen more than once but under ten times. No antigen is known for it. The junction departs from the called germline gene at one end, perhaps through a read error. Together with a sample-barcoded 5' primer, a J-beta primer mix was included in a second PCR lasting roughly 6 to 12 cycles. Every cDNA molecule carried a tag from a template-switch adaptor bearing 12 random nucleotides. TCRdb called the 5' RACE reads again in MiXCR, with one record for every CDR3 protein. The sample yields about 1.7 million distinct CDR3 sequences, 25% to 30% seen once. Sequenced: blood. This receptor was obtained from a woman between 25 and 40 years old in good health. V usage is TRBV12-3 or TRBV12-4 and J usage is TRBJ2-6; the D gene is possibly TRBD1 (5 bases). The CDR3 nucleotides are TGTGCCAGCAGTTTAGGGCAGGGCAGTGGGGCCAACGTCCGGACTTTC. It encodes CASSLGQGSGANVRTF.